This entry concerns a single TCR beta chain. The antigen is not known. Here immunoSEQ multiplex PCR was the method, and the copy in TCRdb shows in-frame clones only, minus some. The data show about 27,000 clones, with approximately 80% seen just once and roughly a tenth held by the top ten. The data derive from a study of a mutant IDH1 vaccine in newly diagnosed glioma. As for the study in general: Eight vaccine doses were administered to patients at weeks 1, 3, 5, 7, 11, 15, 19 and 23.

Study-level findings and limits: Overall, about 92% of patients had vaccine-induced immune responses.

Time point defined: week 5, during vaccination. Vaccinated patients received 300 ug of mutant IDH1 20-mer peptide per dose, with topical imiquimod. The germline V gene has CDR1 LNHDA and CDR2 SQIVND (reference sequence). CDR3 length equals 15 residues. The V and J ends lost 5 bases and 3 bases, in that order; junction bases with no gene match: 2. This specimen consisted of PBMCs, obtained from a glioma patient whose treatment included an IDH1 peptide vaccine. J is TRBJ2-3 and V is TRBV19; 13 nucleotides match TRBD2. The receptor comes from a man aged 40-55 years with glioma. The CDR3 here is CASSWTSGRTDTQYF. CDR3 sequence (DNA): TGTGCCAGTAGTTGGACTAGCGGGAGAACAGATACGCAGTATTTT.